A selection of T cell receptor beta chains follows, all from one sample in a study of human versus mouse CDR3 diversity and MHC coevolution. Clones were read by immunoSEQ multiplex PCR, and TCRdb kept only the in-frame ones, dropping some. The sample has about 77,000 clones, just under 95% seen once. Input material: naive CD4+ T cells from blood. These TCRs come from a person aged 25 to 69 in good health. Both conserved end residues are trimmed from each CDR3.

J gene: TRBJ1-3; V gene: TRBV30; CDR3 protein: AWSSGGPGNTIY
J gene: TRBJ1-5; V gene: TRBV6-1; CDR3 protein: ASSGASWPQH
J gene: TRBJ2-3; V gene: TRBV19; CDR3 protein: ASSVPQRGATDTQY
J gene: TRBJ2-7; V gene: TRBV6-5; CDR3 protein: ASSPTGVTYEQY
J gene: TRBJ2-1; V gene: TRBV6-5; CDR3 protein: ASRERTRNEQF
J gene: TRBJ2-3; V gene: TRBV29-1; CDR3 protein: SVGGGSTDTQY
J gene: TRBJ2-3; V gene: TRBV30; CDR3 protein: AWSGPGSNTDTQY
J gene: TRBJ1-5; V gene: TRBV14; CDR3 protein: ASSLGREQPQH
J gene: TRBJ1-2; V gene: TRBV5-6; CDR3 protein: ASSLDAIPESYGYT
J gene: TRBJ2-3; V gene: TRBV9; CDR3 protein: ASSVRGTISDTQY
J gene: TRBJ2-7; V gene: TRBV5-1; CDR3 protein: ASSLAGSYEQY
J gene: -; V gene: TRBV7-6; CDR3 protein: ASSRTYSGTSVHEQY
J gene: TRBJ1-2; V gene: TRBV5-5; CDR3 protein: ASSLAPGEHGYT
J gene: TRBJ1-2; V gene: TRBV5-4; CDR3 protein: ASSPFNRRDGYT
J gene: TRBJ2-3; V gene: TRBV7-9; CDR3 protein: ASSLVAGGRDTQY
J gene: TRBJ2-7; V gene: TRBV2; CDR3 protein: ASTQNAGSAYEQY
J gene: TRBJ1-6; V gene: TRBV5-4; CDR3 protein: ASSWFSDTSSYNSPLH